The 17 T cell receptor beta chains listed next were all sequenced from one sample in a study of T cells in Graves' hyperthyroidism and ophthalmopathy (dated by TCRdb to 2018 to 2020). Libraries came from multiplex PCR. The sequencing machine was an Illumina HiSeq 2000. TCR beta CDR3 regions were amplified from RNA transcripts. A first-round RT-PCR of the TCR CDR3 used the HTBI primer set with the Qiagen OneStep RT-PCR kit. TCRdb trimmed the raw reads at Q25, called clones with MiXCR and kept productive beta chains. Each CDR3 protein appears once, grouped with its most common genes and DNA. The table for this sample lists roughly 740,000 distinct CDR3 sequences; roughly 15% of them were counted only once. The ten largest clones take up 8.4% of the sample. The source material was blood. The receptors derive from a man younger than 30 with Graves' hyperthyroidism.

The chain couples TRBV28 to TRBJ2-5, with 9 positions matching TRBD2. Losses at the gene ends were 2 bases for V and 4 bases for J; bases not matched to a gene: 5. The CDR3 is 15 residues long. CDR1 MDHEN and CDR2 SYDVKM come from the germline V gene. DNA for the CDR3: TGTGCCAGCAGTTTACTAGCGGGAATTGCAGAGACCCAGTACTTC. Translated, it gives CASSLLAGIAETQYF.

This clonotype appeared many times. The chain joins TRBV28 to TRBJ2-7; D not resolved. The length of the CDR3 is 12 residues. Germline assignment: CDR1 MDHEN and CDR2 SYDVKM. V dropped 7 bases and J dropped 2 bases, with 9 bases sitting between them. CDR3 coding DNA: TGTGCCAGCACCGGCATGACCTACGAGCAGTACTTC. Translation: CASTGMTYEQYF.

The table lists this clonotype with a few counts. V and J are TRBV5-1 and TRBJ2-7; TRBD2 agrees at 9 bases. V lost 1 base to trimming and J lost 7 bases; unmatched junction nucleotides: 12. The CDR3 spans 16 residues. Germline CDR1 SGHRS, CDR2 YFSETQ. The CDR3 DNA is TGCGCCAGCAGCTTGCCTCCGGTAGCGGGAGCAAGGGAGCAGTACTTC. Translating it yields CASSLPPVAGAREQYF.

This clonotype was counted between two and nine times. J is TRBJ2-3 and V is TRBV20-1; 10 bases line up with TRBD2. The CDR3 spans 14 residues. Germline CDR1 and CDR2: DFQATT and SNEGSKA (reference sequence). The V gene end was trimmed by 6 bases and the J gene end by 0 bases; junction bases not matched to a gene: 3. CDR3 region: CSALTSGSTDTQYF. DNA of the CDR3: TGCAGTGCCCTGACTAGCGGGAGCACAGATACGCAGTATTTT.

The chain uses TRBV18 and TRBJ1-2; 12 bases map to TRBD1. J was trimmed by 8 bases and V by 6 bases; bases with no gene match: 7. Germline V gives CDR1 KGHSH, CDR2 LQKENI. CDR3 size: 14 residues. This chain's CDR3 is CASSPGQGAWGYTF. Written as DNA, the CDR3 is TGTGCCAGCTCCCCGGGACAGGGGGCATGGGGCTACACCTTC.

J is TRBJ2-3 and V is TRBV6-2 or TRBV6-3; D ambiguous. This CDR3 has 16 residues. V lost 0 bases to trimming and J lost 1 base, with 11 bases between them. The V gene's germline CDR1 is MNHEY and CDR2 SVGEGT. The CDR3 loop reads CASSYSRERRTDTQYF. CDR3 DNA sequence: TGTGCCAGCAGTTACTCGAGAGAGCGTCGCACAGATACGCAGTATTTT.

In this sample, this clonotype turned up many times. This CDR3 is CASSPPGGRVTEAFF. CDR3 coding DNA: TGTGCCAGCTCACCTCCAGGGGGCCGGGTCACTGAAGCTTTCTTT. The chain employs TRBV18 and TRBJ1-1; 8 bases map to TRBD1. The V gene's germline CDR1 is KGHSH and CDR2 LQKENI. The CDR3 runs 15 residues. With 3 bases clipped from V and 4 bases from J, the junction kept 7 bases outside the gene matches.

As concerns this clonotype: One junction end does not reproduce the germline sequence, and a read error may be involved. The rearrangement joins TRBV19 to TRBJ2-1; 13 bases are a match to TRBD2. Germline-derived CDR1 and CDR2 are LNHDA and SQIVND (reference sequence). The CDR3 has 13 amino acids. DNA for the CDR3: TGTGCCAGTAGTATAGACGGGACTAGCGGGACCGTCTTC. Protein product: CASSIDGTSGTVF. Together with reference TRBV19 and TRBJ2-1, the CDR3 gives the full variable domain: DGGITQSPKYLFRKEGQNVTLSCEQNLNHDAMYWYRQDPGQGLRLIYYSQIVNDFQKGDIAEGYSVSREKKESFPLTVTSAQKNPTAFYLCASSIDGTSGTVFGPGTRLTVL.

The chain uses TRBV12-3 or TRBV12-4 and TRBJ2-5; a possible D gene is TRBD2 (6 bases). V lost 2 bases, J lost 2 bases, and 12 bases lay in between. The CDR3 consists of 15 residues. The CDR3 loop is CASSLSGGWQETQYF. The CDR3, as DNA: TGTGCCAGCAGTTTAAGTGGGGGGTGGCAAGAGACCCAGTACTTC.

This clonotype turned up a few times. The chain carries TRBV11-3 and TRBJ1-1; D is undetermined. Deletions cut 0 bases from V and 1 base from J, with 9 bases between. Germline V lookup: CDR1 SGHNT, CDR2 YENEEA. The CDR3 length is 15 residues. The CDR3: CASSLEEGSNTEAFF. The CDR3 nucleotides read TGTGCCAGCAGCTTAGAGGAGGGTTCGAACACTGAAGCTTTCTTT.

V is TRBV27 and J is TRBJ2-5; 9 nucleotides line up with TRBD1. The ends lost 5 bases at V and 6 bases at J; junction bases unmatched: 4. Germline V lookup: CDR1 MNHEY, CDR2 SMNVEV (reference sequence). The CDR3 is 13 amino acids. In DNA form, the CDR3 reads TGTGCCAGCAGTGTCGACAGGGGGAAGACCCAGTACTTC. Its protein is CASSVDRGKTQYF.

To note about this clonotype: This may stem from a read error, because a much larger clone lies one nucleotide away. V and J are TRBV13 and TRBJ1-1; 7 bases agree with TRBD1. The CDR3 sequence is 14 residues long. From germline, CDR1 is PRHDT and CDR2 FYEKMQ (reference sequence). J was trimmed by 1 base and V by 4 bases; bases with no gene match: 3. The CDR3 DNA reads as TGTGCCAGCAGCTCCGGGGACAGGAACACTGAAGCTTTCTTT. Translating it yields CASSSGDRNTEAFF. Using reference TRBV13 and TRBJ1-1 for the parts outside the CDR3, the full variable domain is AAGVIQSPRHLIKEKRETATLKCYPIPRHDTVYWYQQGPGQDPQFLISFYEKMQSDKGSIPDRFSAQQFSDYHSELNMSSLELGDSALYFCASSSGDRNTEAFFGQGTRLTVV.

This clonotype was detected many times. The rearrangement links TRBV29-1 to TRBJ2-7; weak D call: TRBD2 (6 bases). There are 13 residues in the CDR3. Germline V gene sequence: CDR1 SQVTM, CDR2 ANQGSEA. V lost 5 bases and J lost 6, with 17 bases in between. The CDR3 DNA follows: TGCAGCGTTCAGGAAACAAGGCGGGGCGAGCAGTACTTC. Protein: CSVQETRRGEQYF.

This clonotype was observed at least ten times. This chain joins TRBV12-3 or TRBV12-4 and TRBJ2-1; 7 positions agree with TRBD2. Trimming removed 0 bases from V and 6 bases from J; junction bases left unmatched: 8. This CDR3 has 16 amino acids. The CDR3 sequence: CASSLAGSGIGNEQFF. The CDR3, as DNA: TGTGCCAGCAGTTTAGCTGGAAGCGGGATAGGCAATGAGCAGTTCTTC.

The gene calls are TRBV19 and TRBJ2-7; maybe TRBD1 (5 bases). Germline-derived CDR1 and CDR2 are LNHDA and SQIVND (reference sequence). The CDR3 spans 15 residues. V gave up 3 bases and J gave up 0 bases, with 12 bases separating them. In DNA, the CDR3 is TGTGCCAGTAGTATTTCGGACATGTACTCCTACGAGCAGTACTTC. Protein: CASSISDMYSYEQYF.

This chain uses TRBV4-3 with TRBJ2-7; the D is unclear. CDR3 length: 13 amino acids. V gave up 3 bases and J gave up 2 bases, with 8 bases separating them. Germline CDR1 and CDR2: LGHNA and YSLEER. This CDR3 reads CASSHQVAYEQYF. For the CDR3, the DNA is TGCGCCAGCAGCCACCAGGTTGCCTACGAGCAGTACTTC.

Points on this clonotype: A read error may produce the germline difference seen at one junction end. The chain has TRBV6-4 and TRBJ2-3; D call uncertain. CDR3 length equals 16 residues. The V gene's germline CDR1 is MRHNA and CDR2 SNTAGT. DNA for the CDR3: TGTGCCAGCAGTTACTCGTCCTCTGACGCACAAGATACGCAGTATTTT. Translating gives CASSYSSSDAQDTQYF.